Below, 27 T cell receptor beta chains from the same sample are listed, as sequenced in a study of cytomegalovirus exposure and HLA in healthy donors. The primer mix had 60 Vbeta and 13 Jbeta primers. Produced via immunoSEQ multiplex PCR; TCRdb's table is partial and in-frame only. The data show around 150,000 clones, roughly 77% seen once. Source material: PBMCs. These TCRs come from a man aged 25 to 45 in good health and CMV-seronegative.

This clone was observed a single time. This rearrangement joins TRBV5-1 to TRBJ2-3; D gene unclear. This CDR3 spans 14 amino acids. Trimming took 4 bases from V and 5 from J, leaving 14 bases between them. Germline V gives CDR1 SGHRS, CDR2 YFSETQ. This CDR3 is CASSPFRPGDTQYF. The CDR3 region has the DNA TGCGCCAGCAGCCCCTTCCGACCAGGAGATACGCAGTATTTT.

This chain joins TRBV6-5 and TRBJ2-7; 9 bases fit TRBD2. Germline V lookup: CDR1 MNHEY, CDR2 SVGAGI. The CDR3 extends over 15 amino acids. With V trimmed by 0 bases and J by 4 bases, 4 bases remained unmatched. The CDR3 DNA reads TGTGCCAGCAGTTACTCGCCTAGCGGGGTGTACGAGCAGTACTTC. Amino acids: CASSYSPSGVYEQYF.

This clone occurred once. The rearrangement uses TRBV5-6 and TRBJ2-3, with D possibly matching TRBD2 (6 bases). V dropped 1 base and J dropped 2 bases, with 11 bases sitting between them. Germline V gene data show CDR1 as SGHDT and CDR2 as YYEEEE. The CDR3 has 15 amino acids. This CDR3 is CASSLSSGHTDTQYF. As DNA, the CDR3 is TGTGCCAGCAGCTTGAGTAGCGGACACACAGATACGCAGTATTTT.

CDR3 sequence reads: CASSWQDSFYGYTF. Written as DNA, the CDR3 is TGTGCCAGTAGCTGGCAGGACAGCTTCTATGGCTACACCTTC. The chain has TRBV19 and TRBJ1-2; D possibly corresponds to TRBD1 (6 bases). Per germline, CDR1 LNHDA and CDR2 SQIVND (reference sequence). Trimming stripped 6 bases from V and 4 bases from J, with 15 bases between. CDR3 length: 14 amino acids.

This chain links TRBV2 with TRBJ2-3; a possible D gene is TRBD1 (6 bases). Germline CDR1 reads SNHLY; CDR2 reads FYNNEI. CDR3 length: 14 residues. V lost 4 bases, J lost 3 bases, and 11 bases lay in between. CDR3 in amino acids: CASSVRGGTDTQYF. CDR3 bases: TGTGCCAGCAGTGTACGAGGGGGAACAGATACGCAGTATTTT.

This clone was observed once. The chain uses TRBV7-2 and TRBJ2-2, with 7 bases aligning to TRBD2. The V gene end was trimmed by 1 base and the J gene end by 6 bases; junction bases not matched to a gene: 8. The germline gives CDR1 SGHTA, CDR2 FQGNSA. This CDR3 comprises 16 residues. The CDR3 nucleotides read TGTGCCAGCAGCTTAGGGCCGGGAGGAAGTGCCGGGGAGCTGTTTTTT. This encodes CASSLGPGGSAGELFF.

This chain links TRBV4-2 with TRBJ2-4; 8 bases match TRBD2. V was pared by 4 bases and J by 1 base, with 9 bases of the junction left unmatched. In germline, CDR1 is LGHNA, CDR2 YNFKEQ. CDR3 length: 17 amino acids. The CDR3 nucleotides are TGTGCCAGCAGCCCCAGGGCGGGAGGCGGGGCCAAAAACATTCAGTACTTC. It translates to CASSPRAGGGAKNIQYF.

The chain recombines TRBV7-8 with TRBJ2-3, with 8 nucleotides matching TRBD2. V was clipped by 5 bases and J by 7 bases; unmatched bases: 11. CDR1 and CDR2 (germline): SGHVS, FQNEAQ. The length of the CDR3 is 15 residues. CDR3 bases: TGTGCCAGCAGCGAAGGTAGCGGGATTCCAAATACGCAGTATTTT. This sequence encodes CASSEGSGIPNTQYF.

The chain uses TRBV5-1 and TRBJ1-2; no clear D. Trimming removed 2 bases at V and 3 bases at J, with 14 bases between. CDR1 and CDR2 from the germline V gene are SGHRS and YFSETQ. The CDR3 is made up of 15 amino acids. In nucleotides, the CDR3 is TGCGCCAGCAGCTTAAGGCCAGGCTCGGACTATGGCTACACCTTC. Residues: CASSLRPGSDYGYTF.

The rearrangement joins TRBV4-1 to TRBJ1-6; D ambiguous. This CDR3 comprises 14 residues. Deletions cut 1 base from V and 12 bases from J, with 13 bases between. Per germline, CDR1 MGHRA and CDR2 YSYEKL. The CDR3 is CASSQVSGARPLHF. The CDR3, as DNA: TGCGCCAGCAGCCAAGTCTCTGGTGCCAGACCCCTCCACTTT.

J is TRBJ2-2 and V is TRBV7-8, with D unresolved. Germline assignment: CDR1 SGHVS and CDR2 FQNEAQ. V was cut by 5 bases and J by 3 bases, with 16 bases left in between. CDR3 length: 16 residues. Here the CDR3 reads CASSPSTGRYTGELFF. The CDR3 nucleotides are TGTGCCAGCAGCCCAAGTACGGGTCGGTACACCGGGGAGCTGTTTTTT.

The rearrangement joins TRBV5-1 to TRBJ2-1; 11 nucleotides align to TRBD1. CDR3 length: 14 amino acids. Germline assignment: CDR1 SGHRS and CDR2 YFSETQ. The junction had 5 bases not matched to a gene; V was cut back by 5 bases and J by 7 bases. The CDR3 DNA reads TGCGCCAGCAGACACGGACAGGGGGCGAATGAGCAGTTCTTC. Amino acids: CASRHGQGANEQFF.

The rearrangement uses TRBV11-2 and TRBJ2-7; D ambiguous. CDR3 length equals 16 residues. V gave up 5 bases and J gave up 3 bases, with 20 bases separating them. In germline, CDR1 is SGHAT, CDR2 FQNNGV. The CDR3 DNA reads TGTGCCAGCAGCCCCGTTAGCAGCGCCCGCAACTACGAGCAGTACTTC. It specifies CASSPVSSARNYEQYF.

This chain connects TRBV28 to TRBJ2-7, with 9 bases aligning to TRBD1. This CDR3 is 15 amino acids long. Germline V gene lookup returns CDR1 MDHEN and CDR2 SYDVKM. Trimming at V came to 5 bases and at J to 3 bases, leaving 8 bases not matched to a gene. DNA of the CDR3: TGTGCCAGCAGTACCGCCGGGACAGGGATCTACGAGCAGTACTTC. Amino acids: CASSTAGTGIYEQYF.

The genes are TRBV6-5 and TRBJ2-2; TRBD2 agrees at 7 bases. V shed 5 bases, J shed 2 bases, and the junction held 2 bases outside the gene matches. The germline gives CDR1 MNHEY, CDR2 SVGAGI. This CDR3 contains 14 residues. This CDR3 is CASSLGLNTGELFF. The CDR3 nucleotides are TGTGCCAGCAGTCTGGGACTAAACACCGGGGAGCTGTTTTTT.

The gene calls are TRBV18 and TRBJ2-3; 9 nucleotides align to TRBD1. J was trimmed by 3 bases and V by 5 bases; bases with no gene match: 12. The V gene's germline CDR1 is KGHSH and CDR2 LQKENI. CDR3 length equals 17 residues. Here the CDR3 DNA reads TGTGCCAGCTCAATAGGATTGGGACAGGGAGAGACAGATACGCAGTATTTT. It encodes CASSIGLGQGETDTQYF.

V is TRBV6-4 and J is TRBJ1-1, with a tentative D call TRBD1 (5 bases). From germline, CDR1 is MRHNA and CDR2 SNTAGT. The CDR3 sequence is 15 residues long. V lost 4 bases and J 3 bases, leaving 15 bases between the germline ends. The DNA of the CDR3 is TGTGCCAGCAGTGTCTCGGGGCAGGGCGACACTGAAGCTTTCTTT. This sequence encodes CASSVSGQGDTEAFF.

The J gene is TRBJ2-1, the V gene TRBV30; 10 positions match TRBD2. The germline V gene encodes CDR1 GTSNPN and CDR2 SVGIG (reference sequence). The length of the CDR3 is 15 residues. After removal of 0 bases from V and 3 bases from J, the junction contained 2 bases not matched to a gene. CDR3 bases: TGTGCCTGGAGTGTAGGGACTAGCGACTACAATGAGCAGTTCTTC. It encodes CAWSVGTSDYNEQFF.

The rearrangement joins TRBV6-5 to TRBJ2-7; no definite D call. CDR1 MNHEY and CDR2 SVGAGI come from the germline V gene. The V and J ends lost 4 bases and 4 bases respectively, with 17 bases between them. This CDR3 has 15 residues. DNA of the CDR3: TGTGCCAGCAGTTTAACGAGACATGCGTATTACGAGCAGTACTTC. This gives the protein CASSLTRHAYYEQYF.

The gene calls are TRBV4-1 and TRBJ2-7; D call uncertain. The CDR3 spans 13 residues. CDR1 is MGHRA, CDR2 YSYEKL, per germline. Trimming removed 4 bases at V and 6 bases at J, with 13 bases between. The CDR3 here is CASSLQATGEQYF. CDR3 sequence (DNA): TGCGCCAGCAGCCTACAAGCGACGGGCGAGCAGTACTTC.

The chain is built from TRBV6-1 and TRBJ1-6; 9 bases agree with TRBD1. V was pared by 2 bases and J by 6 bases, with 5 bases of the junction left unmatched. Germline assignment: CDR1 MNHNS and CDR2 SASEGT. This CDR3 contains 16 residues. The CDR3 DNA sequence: TGTGCCAGCAGTGAATACTCGGGACAGGGTAATTCACCCCTCCACTTT. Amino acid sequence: CASSEYSGQGNSPLHF.

This chain's CDR3 is CASSSGLGQEQFF. The CDR3, as DNA: TGTGCCAGCAGCTCCGGACTAGGGCAAGAGCAGTTCTTC. The V call is TRBV7-7, the J call TRBJ2-1; 7 nucleotides match TRBD2. The CDR3 spans 13 residues. CDR1 and CDR2 from the germline V gene are SSHAT and FNYEAQ (reference sequence). The V segment lost 4 bases and the J segment 10 bases; nucleotides outside the gene matches: 7.

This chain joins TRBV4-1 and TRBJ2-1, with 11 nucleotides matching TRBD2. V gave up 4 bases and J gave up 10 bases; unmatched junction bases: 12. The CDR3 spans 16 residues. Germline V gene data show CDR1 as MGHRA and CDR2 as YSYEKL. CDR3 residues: CASSPPGGSGGVEQFF. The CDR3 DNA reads TGCGCCAGCAGCCCCCCCGGCGGTAGCGGGGGGGTAGAGCAGTTCTTC.

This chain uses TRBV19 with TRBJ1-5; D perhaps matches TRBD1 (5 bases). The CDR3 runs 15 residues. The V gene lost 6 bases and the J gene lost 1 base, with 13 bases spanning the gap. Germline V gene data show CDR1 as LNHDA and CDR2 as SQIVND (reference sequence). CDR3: CASRPRESSNQPQHF. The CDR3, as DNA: TGTGCCAGTAGACCCAGGGAATCAAGCAATCAGCCCCAGCATTTT.

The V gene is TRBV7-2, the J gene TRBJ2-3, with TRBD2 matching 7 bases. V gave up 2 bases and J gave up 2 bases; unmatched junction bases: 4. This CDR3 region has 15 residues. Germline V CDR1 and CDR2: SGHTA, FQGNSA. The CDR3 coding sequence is TGTGCCAGCAGCTTACGGGACTACAACACAGATACGCAGTATTTT. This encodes CASSLRDYNTDTQYF.

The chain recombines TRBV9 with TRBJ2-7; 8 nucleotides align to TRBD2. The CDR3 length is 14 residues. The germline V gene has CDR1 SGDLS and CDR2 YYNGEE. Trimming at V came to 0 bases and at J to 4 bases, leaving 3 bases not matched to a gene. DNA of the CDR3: TGTGCCAGCAGCGTAGCGGGAGGGCCGTACGAGCAGTACTTC. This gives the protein CASSVAGGPYEQYF.

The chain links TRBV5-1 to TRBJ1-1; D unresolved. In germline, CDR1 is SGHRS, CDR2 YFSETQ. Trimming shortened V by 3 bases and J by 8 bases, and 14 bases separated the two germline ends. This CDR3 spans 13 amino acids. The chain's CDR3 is CASSSAVNREAFF. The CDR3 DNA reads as TGCGCCAGCAGCTCGGCCGTAAACAGAGAAGCTTTCTTT.